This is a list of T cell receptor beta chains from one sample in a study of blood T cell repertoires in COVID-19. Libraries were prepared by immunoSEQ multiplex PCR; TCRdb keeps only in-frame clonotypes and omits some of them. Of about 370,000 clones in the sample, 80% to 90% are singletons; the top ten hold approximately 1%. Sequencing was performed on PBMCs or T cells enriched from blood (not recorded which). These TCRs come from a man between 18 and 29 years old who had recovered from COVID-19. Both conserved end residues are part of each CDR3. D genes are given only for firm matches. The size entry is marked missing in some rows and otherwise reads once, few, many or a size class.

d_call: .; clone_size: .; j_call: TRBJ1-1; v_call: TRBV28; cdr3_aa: CASIVQTGMNTEAFF; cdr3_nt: TGTGCCAGCATCGTCCAGACCGGGATGAACACTGAAGCTTTCTTT
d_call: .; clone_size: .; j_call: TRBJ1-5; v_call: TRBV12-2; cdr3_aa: CARDRGHNSNQPQHF; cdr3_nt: TGTGCTCGGGACAGGGGACACAATAGCAATCAGCCCCAGCATTTT
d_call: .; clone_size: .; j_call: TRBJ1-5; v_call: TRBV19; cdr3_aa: CASSIQGTTLQHF; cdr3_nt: TGTGCCAGTAGTATCCAGGGGACGACCCTCCAGCATTTT
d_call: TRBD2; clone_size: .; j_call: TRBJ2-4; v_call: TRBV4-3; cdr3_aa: CASSQDRSGLAGGSKNIQYF; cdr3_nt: TGCGCCAGCAGCCAAGATCGATCGGGACTAGCGGGAGGGTCCAAAAACATTCAGTACTTC
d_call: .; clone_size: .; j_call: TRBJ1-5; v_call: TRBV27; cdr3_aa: CASSLSPGSNQPQHF; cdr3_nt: TGTGCCAGCAGTTTATCGCCCGGGTCGAATCAGCCCCAGCATTTT
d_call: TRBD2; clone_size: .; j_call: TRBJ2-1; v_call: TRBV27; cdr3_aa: CASSLGLGTSGGIEQFF; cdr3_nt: TGTGCCAGCAGTTTGGGATTAGGGACTAGCGGGGGAATTGAGCAGTTCTTC
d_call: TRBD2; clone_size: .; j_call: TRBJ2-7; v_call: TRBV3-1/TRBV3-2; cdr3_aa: CASSYVRGGQYEQYF; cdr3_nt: TGTGCCAGCAGTTACGTTCGGGGGGGCCAATACGAGCAGTACTTC
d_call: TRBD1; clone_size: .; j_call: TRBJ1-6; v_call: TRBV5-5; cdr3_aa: CASRIAGTDGSPLHF; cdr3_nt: TGTGCCAGCAGAATCGCCGGGACAGACGGTTCACCCCTCCACTTT
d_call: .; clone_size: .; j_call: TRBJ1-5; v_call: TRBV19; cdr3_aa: CASSIDHGRQPQHF; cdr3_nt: TGTGCCAGTAGTATAGATCATGGGCGTCAGCCCCAGCATTTT
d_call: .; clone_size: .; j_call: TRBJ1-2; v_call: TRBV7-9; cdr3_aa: CASSSQGYGYGYTF; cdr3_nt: TGTGCCAGCAGCTCCCAGGGGTATGGCTATGGCTACACCTTC
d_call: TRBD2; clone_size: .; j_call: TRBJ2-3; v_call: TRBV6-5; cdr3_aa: CASTPGLAGTDTQYF; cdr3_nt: TGTGCCAGCACCCCGGGACTAGCGGGAACAGATACGCAGTATTTT
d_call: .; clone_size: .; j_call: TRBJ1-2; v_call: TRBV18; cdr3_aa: CASSPPNGYGYTF; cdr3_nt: TGTGCCAGCTCACCACCGAACGGGTATGGCTACACCTTC
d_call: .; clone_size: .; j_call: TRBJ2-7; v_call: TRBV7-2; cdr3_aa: CASSLGAELAYEQYF; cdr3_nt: TGTGCCAGCAGCTTAGGTGCGGAACTAGCCTACGAGCAGTACTTC
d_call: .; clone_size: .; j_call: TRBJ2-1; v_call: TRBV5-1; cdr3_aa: CASSLAPGQNNEQFF; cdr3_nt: TGCGCCAGCAGCTTGGCTCCCGGACAGAACAATGAGCAGTTCTTC
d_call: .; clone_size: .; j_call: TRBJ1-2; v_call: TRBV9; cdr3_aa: CASSATSGTPYGYTF; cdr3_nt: TGTGCCAGCAGCGCGACCTCCGGGACACCGTATGGCTACACCTTC
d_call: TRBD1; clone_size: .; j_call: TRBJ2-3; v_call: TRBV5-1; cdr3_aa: CASSLVGTGGLTDTQYF; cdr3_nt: TGCGCCAGCAGCTTGGTCGGGACAGGGGGTTTAACAGATACGCAGTATTTT
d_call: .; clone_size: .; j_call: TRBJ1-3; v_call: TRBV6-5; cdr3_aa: CASSSQFSGNTIYF; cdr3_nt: TGTGCCAGCAGTTCACAGTTCTCTGGAAACACCATATATTTT
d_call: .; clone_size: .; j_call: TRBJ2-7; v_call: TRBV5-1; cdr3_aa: CASAVASPYEQYF; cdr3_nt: TGCGCCAGCGCTGTTGCTAGTCCCTACGAGCAGTACTTC
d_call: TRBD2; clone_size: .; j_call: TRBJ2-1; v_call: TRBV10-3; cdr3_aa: CAISAGTSNGNEQFF; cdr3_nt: TGTGCCATCAGTGCCGGGACTAGTAATGGGAATGAGCAGTTCTTC
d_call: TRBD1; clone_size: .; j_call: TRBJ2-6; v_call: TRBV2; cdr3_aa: CASSRKGAITPSSGANVLTF; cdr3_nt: TGTGCCAGCAGTCGGAAGGGGGCCATTACCCCGAGCTCTGGGGCCAACGTCCTGACTTTC
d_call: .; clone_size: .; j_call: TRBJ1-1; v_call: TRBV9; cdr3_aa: CASSVQEGYTEAFF; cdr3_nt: TGTGCCAGCAGCGTCCAGGAAGGTTACACTGAAGCTTTCTTT
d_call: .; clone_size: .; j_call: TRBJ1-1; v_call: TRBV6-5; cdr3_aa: CASEEVLNTEAFF; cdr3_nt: TGTGCCAGCGAGGAGGTTTTGAACACTGAAGCTTTCTTT
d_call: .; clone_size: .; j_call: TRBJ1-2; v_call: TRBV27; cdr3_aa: CASSFRQGANYGYTF; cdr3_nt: TGTGCCAGCAGTTTTCGGCAGGGTGCTAACTATGGCTACACCTTC
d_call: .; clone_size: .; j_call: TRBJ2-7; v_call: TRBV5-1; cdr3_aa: CASSLVDPSSYEQYF; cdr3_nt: TGCGCCAGCAGCTTGGTAGATCCAAGCTCCTACGAGCAGTACTTC
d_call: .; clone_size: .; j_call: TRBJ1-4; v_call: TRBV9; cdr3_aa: CASSVAGTNEKLFF; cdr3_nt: TGTGCCAGCAGCGTAGCGGGAACTAATGAAAAACTGTTTTTT
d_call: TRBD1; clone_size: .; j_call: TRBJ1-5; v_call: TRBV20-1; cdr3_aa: CSASWTGPDQPQHF; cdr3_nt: TGCAGTGCTAGTTGGACAGGACCAGATCAGCCCCAGCATTTT
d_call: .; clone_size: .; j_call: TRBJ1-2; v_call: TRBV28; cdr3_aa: CASTVTAEGYTF; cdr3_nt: TGTGCCAGCACTGTAACAGCGGAAGGCTACACCTTC
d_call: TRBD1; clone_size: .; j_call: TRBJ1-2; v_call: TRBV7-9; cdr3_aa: CASSLLGQGGDGYTF; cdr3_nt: TGTGCCAGCAGCTTGTTGGGACAGGGGGGAGATGGCTACACCTTC
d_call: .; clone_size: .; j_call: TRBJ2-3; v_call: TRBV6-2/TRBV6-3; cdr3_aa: CASSYRETRADTQYF; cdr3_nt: TGTGCCAGCAGTTATCGGGAAACTCGGGCAGATACGCAGTATTTT
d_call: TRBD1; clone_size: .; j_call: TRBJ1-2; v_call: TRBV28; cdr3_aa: CASSRPGTGKTYGYTF; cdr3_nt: TGTGCCAGCAGTCGCCCCGGGACAGGGAAAACCTATGGCTACACCTTC
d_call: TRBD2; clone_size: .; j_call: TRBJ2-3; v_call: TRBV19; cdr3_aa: CASSIAPWTSGRASDTQYF; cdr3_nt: TGTGCCAGTAGTATAGCCCCGTGGACTAGCGGGAGGGCCTCAGATACGCAGTATTTT
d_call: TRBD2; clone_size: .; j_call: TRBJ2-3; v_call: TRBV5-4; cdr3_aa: CASRDGTSGRTDTQYF; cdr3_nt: TGTGCCAGCAGAGATGGGACTAGCGGGAGAACAGATACGCAGTATTTT
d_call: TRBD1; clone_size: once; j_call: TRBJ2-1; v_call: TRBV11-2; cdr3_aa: CASSSIRGQGPYNEQFF; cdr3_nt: TGTGCCAGCAGCTCGATAAGGGGACAGGGTCCCTACAATGAGCAGTTCTTC
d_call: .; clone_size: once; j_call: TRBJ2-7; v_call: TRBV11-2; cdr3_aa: CASSAPVLTTEQYF; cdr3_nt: TGTGCCAGCAGCGCACCCGTACTAACAACTGAGCAGTACTTC
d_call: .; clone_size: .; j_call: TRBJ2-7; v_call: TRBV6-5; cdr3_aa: CASSYAGLVEQYF; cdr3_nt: TGTGCCAGCAGTTACGCGGGTCTAGTCGAGCAGTACTTC
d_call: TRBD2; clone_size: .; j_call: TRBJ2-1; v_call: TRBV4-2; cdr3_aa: CASSQDRASGRDEQFF; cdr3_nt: TGTGCCAGCAGCCAAGATCGGGCTAGCGGGAGGGATGAGCAGTTCTTC
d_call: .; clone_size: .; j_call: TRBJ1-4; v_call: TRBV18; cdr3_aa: CASSQEGRSGEKLFF; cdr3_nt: TGTGCCAGCTCACAGGAGGGGCGATCCGGTGAAAAACTGTTTTTT
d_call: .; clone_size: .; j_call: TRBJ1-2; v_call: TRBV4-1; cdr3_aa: CASSQGQANYGYTF; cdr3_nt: TGCGCCAGCAGCCAAGGACAGGCGAACTATGGCTACACCTTC
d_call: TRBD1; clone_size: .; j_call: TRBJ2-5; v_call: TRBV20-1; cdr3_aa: CSASKAGQGAGKTQYF; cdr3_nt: TGCAGTGCTAGTAAGGCCGGACAGGGGGCTGGGAAGACCCAGTACTTC
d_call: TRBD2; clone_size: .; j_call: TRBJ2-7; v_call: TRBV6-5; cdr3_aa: CASSYTGGQGEQYF; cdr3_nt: TGTGCCAGCAGTTACACGGGAGGGCAGGGCGAGCAGTACTTC
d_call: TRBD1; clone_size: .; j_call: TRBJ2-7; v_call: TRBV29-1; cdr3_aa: CSVEDISGTGNSYEQYF; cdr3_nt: TGCAGCGTTGAAGATATATCCGGGACAGGGAATTCCTACGAGCAGTACTTC
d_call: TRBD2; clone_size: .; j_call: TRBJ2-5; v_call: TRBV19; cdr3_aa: CASSPGLAGRETQYF; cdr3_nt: TGTGCCAGTAGTCCCGGACTAGCGGGAAGGGAGACCCAGTACTTC
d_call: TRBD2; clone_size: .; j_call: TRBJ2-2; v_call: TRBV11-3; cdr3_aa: CASSLGLAGVSVGNTGELFF; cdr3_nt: TGTGCCAGCAGCTTGGGACTAGCGGGAGTTAGTGTTGGGAACACCGGGGAGCTGTTTTTT
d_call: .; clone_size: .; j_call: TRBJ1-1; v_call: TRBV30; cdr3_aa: CAWSVISGREAFF; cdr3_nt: TGTGCCTGGAGTGTAATTTCCGGGAGGGAAGCTTTCTTT
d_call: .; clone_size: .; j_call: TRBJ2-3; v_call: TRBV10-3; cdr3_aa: CAISHRDSPPHTQYF; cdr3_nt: TGTGCCATCAGCCACCGGGACTCTCCCCCCCATACGCAGTATTTT
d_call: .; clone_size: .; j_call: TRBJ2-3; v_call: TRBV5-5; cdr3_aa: CASSLVGGPITDTQYF; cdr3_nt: TGTGCCAGCAGCTTGGTAGGGGGACCGATCACAGATACGCAGTATTTT
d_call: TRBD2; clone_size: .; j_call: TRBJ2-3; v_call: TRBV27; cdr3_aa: CASRPSGTDTQYF; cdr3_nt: TGTGCCAGTCGACCTAGCGGAACAGATACGCAGTATTTT
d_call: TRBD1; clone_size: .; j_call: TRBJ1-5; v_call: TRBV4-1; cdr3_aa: CASSQDQGAGQPQHF; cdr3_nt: TGCGCCAGCAGCCAAGACCAGGGGGCAGGGCAGCCCCAGCATTTT
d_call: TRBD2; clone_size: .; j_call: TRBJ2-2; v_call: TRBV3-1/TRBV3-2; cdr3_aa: CASSPTSGVEIGELFF; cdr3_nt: TGTGCCAGCAGCCCCACTAGCGGGGTTGAGATCGGGGAGCTGTTTTTT
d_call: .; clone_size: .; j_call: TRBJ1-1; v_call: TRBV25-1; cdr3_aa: CASSANNRVNTEAFF; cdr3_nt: TGTGCCAGCAGTGCAAATAACAGGGTGAACACTGAAGCTTTCTTT
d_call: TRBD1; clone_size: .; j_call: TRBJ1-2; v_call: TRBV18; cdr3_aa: CASSPRQGKNYGYTF; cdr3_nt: TGTGCCAGCTCTCCCCGACAGGGAAAGAACTATGGCTACACCTTC
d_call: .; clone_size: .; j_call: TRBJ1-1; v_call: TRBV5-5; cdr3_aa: CASSLGVAGGPLEAFF; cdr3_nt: TGTGCCAGCAGCTTGGGTGTGGCGGGGGGTCCCCTTGAAGCTTTCTTT